This T cell receptor beta chain is drawn from a study of molecular identifiers for immune sequencing clone quantification. Study-level background: Four portions were sequenced after RNA from roughly 18,000 or 92,000 naive CD8 cells was split five ways in replicates.

CDR3 size: 13 residues. Between the trimmed V and J ends, which lost 3 bases and 2 bases, there was a span of 7 bases. TCRdb processed the PCR reads anew with MiXCR; each CDR3 protein has one entry. The sample holds 100,000 or so distinct CDR3 sequences, around 33% seen once. The source is a human donor in good health. Some libraries in this study had Jurkat cell RNA spiked in. Sequenced sample: naive CD8+ T cells from blood, with Jurkat cell RNA spiked in. Noted subset: FACS-sorted CD8+CD4-CCR7+CD45RA+ naive T cells. The chain carries TRBV12-3 or TRBV12-4 and TRBJ2-5; D is ambiguous. The CDR3 is CASSFEMQETQYF. For the CDR3, the DNA is TGTGCCAGCAGTTTCGAAATGCAAGAGACCCAGTACTTC.